Given below is one T cell receptor (beta chain) in context. This clone occurred a few times. Its antigen remains unidentified. No base qualities exist here, and no much larger clone lies one base off it. The entire amount of isolated RNA was reverse transcribed using the High Capacity cDNA Reverse Transcription Kit, so the sequenced TCRB transcripts were expressed ones. Deep immunoSEQ sequencing was applied to naive, central memory and regulatory T cell samples, giving an average of about 3.57 million total reads per sample. Sorted cells were lysed in RLT buffer, and RNA was extracted using DNase-treated RNeasy Micro or Mini kits according to cell number. Each cell subset was processed separately to prevent cross-contamination, with patient and healthy donor samples processed together. The immunoSEQ multiplex PCR was used to amplify TCRB sequences from cDNA, generating 87-bp fragments that spanned the CDR3 region. Sequencing of the amplicons was done on the Illumina HiSeq platform. The original pipeline was this. PCR bias was corrected computationally using synthetic template baselines, and reads within Hamming distance 2 were collapsed, with unmergeable singletons discarded. Reads were aligned against IMGT to assign V, D and J genes, CDR3 length and insertions or deletions at six rearrangement sites. Clonotype counts were normalized to sorted cell number within each subset before computing true diversity and Gini coefficients with the tcR R package. The overlap coefficient, calculated on TCRB nucleotide sequences, was used to measure repertoire sharing. Out-of-frame TCRB sequences from naive cells were analyzed to stand in for the pre-selection repertoire. TCRdb took this table from immuneACCESS and kept in-frame rearrangements with V and J called. Such tables lack part of the clones; where checked against another copy, unresolved V genes explain under half of the gap, and the rest is unexplained. That table furnishes V, J and clone size, whereas the DNA furnished D and trimming. The sample table shows roughly 500,000 clones, and 9.5% to 12% are seen once. The top ten clones comprise 0.035% to 0.05% of the sample.

Each donor gave one peripheral blood draw, averaging approximately 110 mL, which was collected into heparinised tubes. A BD FACSAria II was used to sort naive, central memory, regulatory and stem cell-like memory CD4+ T cells with a panel that included CD45RO, CCR7, CD25, CD127, CD95 and CD27. A purity above 95% was achieved for all sorted populations. PBMCs were separated immediately by Lymphoprep density gradient centrifugation and were stained directly, without being cultured. Samples were stained and sorted in pairs, with one healthy donor and one patient per experiment, so that batch effects were minimized. The source of the sample is a study of beta chain features in type 1 diabetes (dated by TCRdb to 2016 to 2019). The study in broad terms: Patients and healthy donors did not differ in mean age, gender distribution, total cell number or subset yield. Across all samples, some 100,000,000 sorted cells were examined, and cell number per subset correlated strongly with RNA yield. In the study, recently diagnosed type 1 diabetes patients and matched healthy donors were compared on the TCRB repertoires of their sorted circulating CD4+ T cell subsets. Regulatory and stem cell-like memory subsets were obtained from only 8 patients and roughly eight healthy donors, while naive and central memory subsets were obtained from all 30 or so donors.

Findings and caveats that apply to the study as a whole: Because cDNA rather than genomic DNA was sequenced, highly expressing activated cells could have been over-represented, although no difference in activation and CD3 levels was found between groups. Fewer insertions and more nucleotide deletions at VDJ recombination sites were observed in patients with type 1 diabetes, implying thymic rearrangement abnormalities. The naive, central memory and regulatory TCRB repertoires appeared to resemble one another more closely among patients than among healthy donors. HLA sub-analyses involved small numbers of individuals, so any influence of HLA type on TCRB rearrangement remained unresolved. Shorter templates might be favored by PCR, yet because patient and control samples were amplified and corrected together, any such skew would affect both groups equally. Type 1 diabetes patients showed a moderate but significant shortening of TCRB CDR3 length in all four CD4+ subsets.

The CDR3 starts with the cysteine, ends with the phenylalanine, and has 13 residues. Only CDR3 DNA remains: 39 bases, in frame from the first base. V lost 6 bases and J lost 7 bases; the stretch between them is 16 bases long. CDR1 and CDR2 are read off the germline V gene as SQVTM and ANQGSEA. This receptor was identified in a woman aged 18 to 35 in good health. Sequencing was done on a sample of naive CD4+ T cells from blood. The cell subset or site label of this sample denotes: true naive CD4+ T cells. The chain joins TRBV29-1 to TRBJ1-5; TRBD1 might be the D gene, on 6 matching bases. The CDR3 protein: CSVSGAGGQPQHF. The sequenced DNA: TGCAGCGTCTCGGGGGCGGGCGGACAGCCCCAGCATTTT.